Each of the 10 T cell receptor beta chains below was sequenced from the same sample in a study of blood T cell repertoires in COVID-19. The protocol was immunoSEQ multiplex PCR, while the TCRdb copy is restricted to in-frame clones and leaves out a portion. The table lists a few hundred thousand clones, approximately 81% of them singletons. The specimen sequenced was peripheral blood. Receptors were obtained from a woman aged 55 to 70 who had recovered from COVID-19.

This sequence joins TRBV6-5 and TRBJ1-1, with a weak D call TRBD1 (5 bases). CDR1 and CDR2 from the germline V gene are MNHEY and SVGAGI. Trimming took off 6 bases at V and 4 bases at J, with 18 bases between the two ends. The length of the CDR3 is 15 residues. The CDR3, as DNA: TGTGCCAGCAGCCCATTGGGTGGGGCCGTCACTGAAGCTTTCTTT. It encodes CASSPLGGAVTEAFF.

The CDR3 loop reads CASSLGQGLYSNQPQHF. CDR3 nucleotides: TGTGCCAGCAGCTTGGGACAGGGCCTATATAGCAATCAGCCCCAGCATTTT. V usage is TRBV5-6 and J usage is TRBJ1-5; TRBD1 matches 7 bases. CDR3 length: 17 amino acids. V shed 0 bases, J shed 0 bases, and the junction held 6 bases outside the gene matches. Germline CDR1 and CDR2: SGHDT and YYEEEE.

With respect to this clone: This specimen includes other DNA sequences encoding the same CDR3. This rearrangement joins TRBV7-2 to TRBJ2-5, with TRBD2 matching over 14 bases. V gave up 0 bases and J gave up 1 base; unmatched junction bases: 1. The germline CDR1 and CDR2 sequences are SGHTA and FQGNSA. The CDR3 runs to 17 residues. For the CDR3, the DNA is TGTGCCAGCAGCTTAGCCGGGACTAGCGGGGGCCAAGAGACCCAGTACTTC. Its translation: CASSLAGTSGGQETQYF.

The chain uses TRBV10-3 and TRBJ1-1; TRBD1 agrees at 7 bases. The V gene's germline CDR1 is ENHRY and CDR2 SYGVKD. V dropped 3 bases and J dropped 0; count of bases not matched to a gene: 4. This CDR3 has 15 amino acids. In nucleotides, the CDR3 is TGTGCCATCAGTGAATACAGGGGTCTGAACACTGAAGCTTTCTTT. This translates into CAISEYRGLNTEAFF.

This chain connects TRBV5-4 to TRBJ2-3; unclear D gene. The CDR3 contains 14 residues. From germline, CDR1 is SGHNT and CDR2 YYREEE (reference sequence). Trimming cost V 1 base and J 6 bases, with 12 bases left between them. CDR3 protein: CASSLLSGFDTQYF. CDR3 nucleotide sequence: TGTGCCAGCAGCTTGTTGTCCGGTTTTGATACGCAGTATTTT.

In DNA form, the CDR3 reads TGCAGCGTCGGGTGGTCCTACAATGAGCAGTTCTTC. Translated: CSVGWSYNEQFF. V and J are TRBV29-1 and TRBJ2-1; D ambiguous. There are 12 residues in the CDR3. Germline assignment: CDR1 SQVTM and CDR2 ANQGSEA. Trimming took 6 bases from V and 1 from J, leaving 7 bases between them.

The rearrangement joins TRBV5-1 to TRBJ2-7; D gene ambiguous. V lost 5 bases, J lost 2 bases, and 23 bases lay in between. The CDR3 covers 17 residues. Germline V gene lookup returns CDR1 SGHRS and CDR2 YFSETQ. CDR3: CASSSPAGALLTYEQYF. In DNA, the CDR3 is TGCGCCAGCAGTTCCCCGGCAGGCGCCCTCCTGACCTACGAGCAGTACTTC.

The J gene is TRBJ2-5, the V gene TRBV7-2; D uncertain. Germline CDR1 SGHTA, CDR2 FQGNSA. Between the trimmed V and J ends, which lost 2 bases and 5 bases, there was a span of 6 bases. The CDR3 contains 12 residues. DNA of the CDR3: TGTGCCAGCAGCTTAATACGGGAGACCCAGTACTTC. Its translation is CASSLIRETQYF. Full variable domain (remainder filled in from reference TRBV7-2 and TRBJ2-5): GAGVSQSPSNKVTEKGKDVELRCDPISGHTALYWYRQSLGQGLEFLIYFQGNSAPDKSGLPSDRFSAERTGGSVSTLTIQRTQQEDSAVYLCASSLIRETQYFGPGTRLLVL.

J is TRBJ2-7 and V is TRBV18; 7 nucleotides line up with TRBD2. CDR3 length equals 16 residues. Germline V gene sequence: CDR1 KGHSH, CDR2 LQKENI. J gave up 0 bases and V 6 bases, and 11 bases lay outside the gene matches. This chain's CDR3 is CASSALGAGPSYEQYF. The CDR3 DNA is TGTGCCAGCTCGGCGCTTGGAGCGGGGCCCTCCTACGAGCAGTACTTC. The entire variable domain, with the rest obtained from reference TRBV18 and TRBJ2-7, is as follows: NAGVMQNPRHLVRRRGQEARLRCSPMKGHSHVYWYRQLPEEGLKFMVYLQKENIIDESGMPKERFSAEFPKEGPSILRIQQVVRGDSAAYFCASSALGAGPSYEQYFGPGTRLTVT.

This chain joins TRBV3-1 (or the pseudogene TRBV3-2) and TRBJ2-2; D might be TRBD2 (6 bases). Trimming cost V 2 bases and J 1 base, with 8 bases left between them. Germline CDR1 reads LGHDT; CDR2 reads YNNKEL (reference sequence). This CDR3 contains 15 residues. CDR3 nucleotides: TGTGCCAGCAGCCAACTGGGGGGGAACACCGGGGAGCTGTTTTTT. Protein: CASSQLGGNTGELFF.